The 13 T cell receptor beta chains below come from one sample, sequenced in a study of identical twins. TCRdb re-called the 5' RACE reads through MiXCR, storing one row per CDR3 protein. The sample consists of some 590,000 distinct CDR3 sequences, more than 9% of them appearing once. The sample was also reused in another study, on yellow fever vaccine responses in identical twins.

Sequenced: PBMCs. These receptors came from a woman aged 18-30 years in good health.

Many counts were recorded for this clonotype. The rearrangement links TRBV5-1 to TRBJ2-1, with 8 bases fitting TRBD2. V dropped 4 bases and J dropped 2; count of bases not matched to a gene: 11. The CDR3 runs to 17 residues. The germline V gene encodes CDR1 SGHRS and CDR2 YFSETQ. The CDR3 DNA follows: TGCGCCAGCAGCCACGCACTAGCGGCTACCCCCTACAATGAGCAGTTCTTC. Amino acids: CASSHALAATPYNEQFF.

The chain joins TRBV12-3 or TRBV12-4 to TRBJ1-1, with no clear D. Trimming pared 3 bases from V and 1 base from J, leaving 12 bases between. There are 15 residues in the CDR3. The CDR3 region is CASSFYGGKNTEAFF. The DNA for the CDR3 is TGTGCCAGCAGTTTCTACGGCGGAAAGAACACTGAAGCTTTCTTT.

This chain uses TRBV5-6 with TRBJ2-3, with D perhaps TRBD1 (8 bases). CDR1 SGHDT and CDR2 YYEEEE come from the germline V gene. The CDR3 is 15 residues long. V was shortened by 4 bases and J by 3 bases, with 15 bases between the two germline ends. The CDR3 nucleotides read TGTGCCAGCAGCGGCCAACAGGGGGGGACAGATACGCAGTATTTT. Amino acids: CASSGQQGGTDTQYF.

This clonotype was detected only a few times. The V gene is TRBV7-8, the J gene TRBJ2-3; 8 bases line up with TRBD2. The CDR3 runs 17 residues. In germline, CDR1 is SGHVS, CDR2 FQNEAQ. With V trimmed by 6 bases and J by 0 bases, 11 bases remained unmatched. CDR3 residues: CASSVTLAGPSTDTQYF. The CDR3 DNA is TGTGCCAGCAGTGTTACGTTAGCGGGGCCGAGCACAGATACGCAGTATTTT.

This clonotype was observed a handful of times. This chain uses TRBV2 with TRBJ2-3, with TRBD1 matching over 7 bases. The CDR3 covers 16 residues. The V gene end was trimmed by 5 bases and the J gene end by 1 base; junction bases not matched to a gene: 9. Germline V lookup: CDR1 SNHLY, CDR2 FYNNEI. CDR3 sequence: CASSQRGLAGTDTQYF. In nucleotides, the CDR3 is TGTGCCAGCAGTCAGAGGGGGCTCGCAGGCACAGATACGCAGTATTTT. Supplemented by reference TRBV2 and TRBJ2-3, the full variable domain reads EPEVTQTPSHQVTQMGQEVILRCVPISNHLYFYWYRQILGQKVEFLVSFYNNEISEKSEIFDDQFSVERPDGSNFTLKIRSTKLEDSAMYFCASSQRGLAGTDTQYFGPGTRLTVL.

This clonotype appeared a few times. The genes are TRBV15 and TRBJ2-1; 8 nucleotides align to TRBD1. Germline CDR1 LNHNV, CDR2 YYDKDF (reference sequence). The CDR3 runs to 16 residues. V gave up 1 base and J gave up 8 bases; unmatched junction bases: 10. This chain's CDR3 is CATSRAGQGAIDEQFF. For the CDR3, the DNA is TGTGCCACCAGCAGAGCCGGGCAGGGGGCTATCGATGAGCAGTTCTTC.

The sample holds many counts of this clonotype. The chain has TRBV10-3 and TRBJ2-3; TRBD1 aligns across 12 bases. Germline CDR1 is ENHRY and CDR2 is SYGVKD. This CDR3 has 20 residues. The J segment lost 0 bases and the V segment lost 4 bases, leaving 14 bases of the junction unmatched. CDR3: CAISAGTGGHEAASTDTQYF. CDR3 bases: TGTGCCATCAGTGCTGGGACAGGGGGCCACGAAGCGGCTAGCACAGATACGCAGTATTTT.

The rearrangement joins TRBV2 to TRBJ2-5; D ambiguous. This CDR3 is 11 amino acids long. Germline V gene lookup returns CDR1 SNHLY and CDR2 FYNNEI. Trimming left V 7 bases short and J 4 bases short, with 7 bases between. CDR3 sequence (DNA): TGTGCCAGCAAAGGTTTAGAGACCCAGTACTTC. Translating it yields CASKGLETQYF.

This clonotype has ten or more counts. The chain has TRBV5-1 and TRBJ2-5; no definite D call. This CDR3 has 15 amino acids. Germline V gene sequence: CDR1 SGHRS, CDR2 YFSETQ. V was clipped by 0 bases and J by 2 bases, with 11 bases between them. The DNA of the CDR3 is TGCGCCAGCAGCTTGGGGGGTCCACCTCAAGAGACCCAGTACTTC. Translating it yields CASSLGGPPQETQYF.

This clonotype was seen repeatedly, ten times or more. The genes are TRBV5-1 and TRBJ2-3; tentatively, D is TRBD2 (6 bases). V lost 3 bases and J 4 bases, leaving 12 bases between the germline ends. CDR1 is SGHRS and CDR2 is YFSETQ in the germline V gene. The CDR3 length is 14 residues. As DNA, the CDR3 is TGCGCCAGCAGCTCCGGGACTCGGGCAGATACGCAGTATTTT. Amino acids: CASSSGTRADTQYF.

This clonotype was detected ten times or more. The rearrangement joins TRBV29-1 to TRBJ2-3; D ambiguous. In germline, CDR1 is SQVTM, CDR2 ANQGSEA. The CDR3 covers 9 residues. Deletions cut 0 bases from V and 8 bases from J, with 0 bases between. The DNA for the CDR3 is TGCAGCGTTGAAGATACGCAGTATTTT. Translated, it gives CSVEDTQYF.

This clonotype has a handful of counts. This chain links TRBV6-2 or TRBV6-3 with TRBJ2-7; D might be TRBD1 (5 bases). The length of the CDR3 is 13 residues. Germline V gene data show CDR1 as MNHEY and CDR2 as SVGEGT. Trimming stripped 0 bases from V and 7 bases from J, with 10 bases between. The CDR3 DNA reads TGTGCCAGCAGTTACTCCAGGGTGGAAGAGCAGTACTTC. Translated, it gives CASSYSRVEEQYF.

This clonotype was seen many times. The chain combines TRBV5-1 with TRBJ2-2, with D unclear. V was cut by 7 bases and J by 2 bases, with 15 bases left in between. Germline V lookup: CDR1 SGHRS, CDR2 YFSETQ. This CDR3 is 15 amino acids long. The CDR3 DNA reads as TGCGCCAGCCACACAACCCAAGGAAACACCGGGGAGCTGTTTTTT. Translation gives CASHTTQGNTGELFF.